The 15 T cell receptor beta chains in this list originate from one sample, sequenced in a study of cytomegalovirus exposure and HLA in healthy donors. Vbeta (60) and Jbeta (13) primers were used in the PCR. The table came from immunoSEQ multiplex PCR; TCRdb's copy has only in-frame clones and leaves some out. The sample shows 160,000 or so clones, around four fifths of them seen only once. The sequencing input was PBMCs. These receptors came from a woman aged 18-29 years in good health and CMV-seronegative.

The chain employs TRBV18 and TRBJ1-3; D remains ambiguous. Per the germline V gene, CDR1 is KGHSH and CDR2 is LQKENI. This CDR3 is 15 amino acids long. V was trimmed by 2 bases and J by 0 bases, leaving 8 bases between them. The CDR3 here is CASSPEAVSGNTIYF. In nucleotides, the CDR3 is TGTGCCAGCTCACCAGAGGCTGTCTCTGGAAACACCATATATTTT.

The CDR3 DNA reads TGTGCCAGCAGCTTAAGCCGGTATGGCTACACCTTC. The encoded protein is CASSLSRYGYTF. This rearrangement joins TRBV13 to TRBJ1-2; D is undetermined. Germline CDR1 PRHDT, CDR2 FYEKMQ (reference sequence). The CDR3 runs 12 residues. V shed 2 bases and J shed 5 bases, with 6 bases lying between them.

J is TRBJ2-5 and V is TRBV30; tentatively, D is TRBD1 (6 bases). V was shortened by 2 bases and J by 3 bases, with 16 bases between the two germline ends. The CDR3 spans 15 residues. Germline V gene data show CDR1 as GTSNPN and CDR2 as SVGIG (reference sequence). The CDR3 DNA is TGTGCCTGGAGTAGAGTCAGGGGCTCGGAAGAGACCCAGTACTTC. Protein sequence: CAWSRVRGSEETQYF.

This clone occurred a few times. Written as DNA, the CDR3 is TGTGCCATCAGTGGTGAGCGGGGGGGCTTCACAGATACGCAGTATTTT. Protein sequence: CAISGERGGFTDTQYF. This sequence joins TRBV10-3 and TRBJ2-3, with TRBD2 matching 10 bases. The ends lost 4 bases at V and 2 bases at J; junction bases unmatched: 6. The CDR3 spans 16 residues. Germline V lookup: CDR1 ENHRY, CDR2 SYGVKD.

The chain employs TRBV2 and TRBJ2-1; perhaps TRBD2 as D (5 bases). This CDR3 is built from 11 residues. Germline values: CDR1 SNHLY, CDR2 FYNNEI. V was cut by 6 bases and J by 14 bases, with 14 bases left in between. CDR3 sequence reads: CASSESRDEFF. In nucleotides, the CDR3 is TGTGCCAGCAGCGAATCCCGGGATGAGTTCTTC.

The V and J genes are TRBV7-9 and TRBJ1-1; D may be TRBD1 (6 bases). CDR3 length: 12 amino acids. With 5 bases removed from V and 4 bases from J, the gap between germline ends came to 8 bases. Germline V gene lookup returns CDR1 SEHNR and CDR2 FQNEAQ (reference sequence). The CDR3 nucleotides are TGTGCCAGCAGCCTCAGGGGCACTGAAGCTTTCTTT. Its translation: CASSLRGTEAFF.

The chain uses TRBV2 and TRBJ2-1, with 7 bases aligning to TRBD2. The junction had 11 bases not matched to a gene; V was cut back by 8 bases and J by 10 bases. Germline CDR1 is SNHLY and CDR2 is FYNNEI. The length of the CDR3 is 13 residues. The chain's CDR3 is CASLNRLAREQFF. The CDR3 DNA reads as TGTGCCAGCTTAAACAGACTAGCCAGGGAGCAGTTCTTC.

V gene TRBV7-2 combines with J gene TRBJ1-5; possible D gene TRBD1, 6 bases. The CDR3 extends over 15 amino acids. Germline-derived CDR1 and CDR2 are SGHTA and FQGNSA. Trimming shortened V by 2 bases and J by 2 bases, and 10 bases separated the two germline ends. The CDR3 here is CASSLISGGNQPQHF. CDR3 coding DNA: TGTGCCAGCAGCTTAATTTCAGGGGGCAATCAGCCCCAGCATTTT. Variable domain in full (rest from reference TRBV7-2 and TRBJ1-5): GAGVSQSPSNKVTEKGKDVELRCDPISGHTALYWYRQSLGQGLEFLIYFQGNSAPDKSGLPSDRFSAERTGGSVSTLTIQRTQQEDSAVYLCASSLISGGNQPQHFGDGTRLSIL.

The rearrangement joins TRBV6-4 to TRBJ1-2; 7 bases fit TRBD1. After removal of 5 bases from V and 4 bases from J, the junction contained 10 bases not matched to a gene. This CDR3 is 15 amino acids long. CDR1 is MRHNA, CDR2 SNTAGT, per germline. CDR3 loop: CASSPMPGQPYGYTF. In nucleotides, the CDR3 is TGTGCCAGCAGTCCTATGCCGGGACAGCCCTATGGCTACACCTTC.

The chain employs TRBV5-5 and TRBJ1-2, with 8 bases matching TRBD1. V dropped 4 bases and J dropped 4; count of bases not matched to a gene: 3. From germline, CDR1 is SGHKS and CDR2 YYEKEE (reference sequence). The CDR3 extends over 13 amino acids. The CDR3 loop reads CASSDRGSYGYTF. The DNA of the CDR3 is TGTGCCAGCAGCGACAGGGGAAGCTATGGCTACACCTTC. The variable domain in full, with the rest retrieved from reference TRBV5-5 and TRBJ1-2, is DAGVTQSPTHLIKTRGQQVTLRCSPISGHKSVSWYQQVLGQGPQFIFQYYEKEERGRGNFPDRFSARQFPNYSSELNVNALLLGDSALYLCASSDRGSYGYTFGSGTRLTVV.

V is TRBV7-2 and J is TRBJ1-1; the D gene is possibly TRBD1 (5 bases). Germline V lookup: CDR1 SGHTA, CDR2 FQGNSA. V lost 6 bases, J lost 2 bases, and 13 bases lay in between. The CDR3 totals 14 residues. In nucleotides, the CDR3 is TGTGCCAGCAGGTTATCGGGGGGTAACACTGAAGCTTTCTTT. Translating gives CASRLSGGNTEAFF.

J is TRBJ2-4 and V is TRBV7-9; tentative D call: TRBD1 (6 bases). V shed 5 bases and J shed 6 bases, with 14 bases lying between them. The germline V gene encodes CDR1 SEHNR and CDR2 FQNEAQ (reference sequence). This CDR3 contains 14 residues. The DNA of the CDR3 is TGTGCCAGCAGCCGCAACAGAGGGGGAAACATTCAGTACTTC. Residues: CASSRNRGGNIQYF. The variable domain in full, completed from reference TRBV7-9 and TRBJ2-4, reads DTGVSQNPRHKITKRGQNVTFRCDPISEHNRLYWYRQTLGQGPEFLTYFQNEAQLEKSRLLSDRFSAERPKGSFSTLEIQRTEQGDSAMYLCASSRNRGGNIQYFGAGTRLSVL.

V is TRBV6-5 and J is TRBJ1-2, with D possibly TRBD1 on 5 matching bases. V was clipped by 2 bases and J by 0 bases, with 10 bases between them. The CDR3 loop spans 15 amino acids. Germline-derived CDR1 and CDR2 are MNHEY and SVGAGI. The CDR3 reads CASSYGAVTNYGYTF. The CDR3 DNA reads as TGTGCCAGCAGTTACGGGGCGGTCACTAACTATGGCTACACCTTC.

Only a few counts were recorded for this clone. The chain combines TRBV11-3 with TRBJ2-5; no firm D call. The CDR3 is made up of 15 amino acids. Between the trimmed V and J ends, which lost 0 bases and 1 base, there was a span of 9 bases. Germline V lookup: CDR1 SGHNT, CDR2 YENEEA. CDR3 amino acids: CASSLESLSQETQYF. The CDR3 DNA is TGTGCCAGCAGCTTAGAGTCCCTTTCCCAAGAGACCCAGTACTTC.

This clone has only a few counts. The rearrangement links TRBV7-9 to TRBJ1-1; D call uncertain. Germline V lookup: CDR1 SEHNR, CDR2 FQNEAQ (reference sequence). The CDR3 is 12 amino acids. Trimming removed 3 bases from V and 3 bases from J, with 5 bases in between. The CDR3 nucleotides are TGTGCCAGCAGCTTCGGGGACACTGAAGCTTTCTTT. This codes for CASSFGDTEAFF.